Below, one T cell receptor beta chain is given with its context. The data originate from a study of blood T cell repertoires in COVID-19. Assay used: immunoSEQ multiplex PCR; TCRdb lists only in-frame clones, some missing. The sample shows hundreds of thousands of clones, around 87% of them seen only once. J lost 3 bases, V lost 0 bases, and 12 bases had no gene match. CDR1 SGDLS and CDR2 YYNGEE come from the germline V gene. The CDR3 has 20 residues. The specimen was peripheral blood. This chain joins TRBV9 and TRBJ2-2; TRBD2 matches at 12 bases. This TCR derives from a woman in her sixties or seventies with COVID-19, enrolled during active disease. This CDR3 reads CASSVDSRLAGGLDTGELFF. For the CDR3, the DNA is TGTGCCAGCAGCGTAGATTCTCGGCTAGCGGGGGGGCTCGACACCGGGGAGCTGTTTTTT.